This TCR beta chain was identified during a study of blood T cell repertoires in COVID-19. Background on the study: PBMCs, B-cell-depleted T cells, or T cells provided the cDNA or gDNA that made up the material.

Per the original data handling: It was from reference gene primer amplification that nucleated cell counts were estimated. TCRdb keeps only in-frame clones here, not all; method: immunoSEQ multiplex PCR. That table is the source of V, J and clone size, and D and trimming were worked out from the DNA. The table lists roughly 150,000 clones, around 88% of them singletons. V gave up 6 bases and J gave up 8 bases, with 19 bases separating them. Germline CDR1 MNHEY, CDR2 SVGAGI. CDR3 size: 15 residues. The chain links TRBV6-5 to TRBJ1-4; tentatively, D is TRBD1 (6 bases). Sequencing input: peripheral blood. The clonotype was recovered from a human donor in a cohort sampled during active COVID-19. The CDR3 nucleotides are TGTGCCAGCAGCCCCCCGGGTCAGGGGTCCGAAAAACTGTTTTTT. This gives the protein CASSPPGQGSEKLFF.